The 26 T cell receptor beta chains below all came from one sample that was sequenced in a study of identical twins. TCRdb redid the calling of the 5' RACE reads with MiXCR, one entry per CDR3 protein. Among around 960,000 distinct CDR3 sequences listed, 9% to 15% were seen once. This sample also belongs to another study, concerning yellow fever vaccine responses in identical twins.

Material: PBMCs. These receptors all stem from a young woman in good health.

A few counts support this clonotype. The J gene is TRBJ2-2, the V gene TRBV6-1, with TRBD1 as a possible D gene (5 bases). The CDR3 spans 14 residues. V was trimmed by 6 bases and J by 7 bases, leaving 15 bases between them. CDR1 and CDR2 (germline): MNHNS, SASEGT. For the CDR3, the DNA is TGTGCCAGCAGCCCGAGTCAAAGGGGCGGGGAGCTGTTTTTT. Its translation: CASSPSQRGGELFF.

This clonotype has only a few counts. The chain recombines TRBV7-9 with TRBJ2-1, with 10 positions matching TRBD2. This CDR3 spans 16 amino acids. With 4 bases clipped from V and 5 bases from J, the junction kept 8 bases outside the gene matches. Germline V gives CDR1 SEHNR, CDR2 FQNEAQ (reference sequence). The CDR3 loop is CASSSTGTSVDNEQFF. DNA of the CDR3: TGTGCCAGCAGCTCGACCGGGACTAGCGTCGACAATGAGCAGTTCTTC. Supplemented by reference TRBV7-9 and TRBJ2-1, the full variable domain reads DTGVSQNPRHKITKRGQNVTFRCDPISEHNRLYWYRQTLGQGPEFLTYFQNEAQLEKSRLLSDRFSAERPKGSFSTLEIQRTEQGDSAMYLCASSSTGTSVDNEQFFGPGTRLTVL.

The table lists this clonotype with many counts. In nucleotides, the CDR3 is TGCGCCAGCAGCTTGTGGACAGGGAGCTCCTATAATTCACCCCTCCACTTT. This gives the protein CASSLWTGSSYNSPLHF. The chain recombines TRBV5-1 with TRBJ1-6; TRBD1 aligns across 8 bases. The CDR3 runs to 17 residues. The trim removed 1 base at V and 0 bases at J, leaving 3 bases unmatched. The germline V gene encodes CDR1 SGHRS and CDR2 YFSETQ.

This clonotype was seen at least ten times. The V and J genes are TRBV24-1 and TRBJ2-5; D remains unclear. Per germline, CDR1 KGHDR and CDR2 SFDVKD. V was clipped by 3 bases and J by 2 bases, with 3 bases between them. This CDR3 is 12 amino acids long. CDR3 loop: CATSDQQETQYF. For the CDR3, the DNA is TGTGCCACCAGTGATCAACAAGAGACCCAGTACTTC.

This clonotype was counted a few times. This rearrangement joins TRBV29-1 to TRBJ2-3; 10 nucleotides line up with TRBD2. Germline CDR1 SQVTM, CDR2 ANQGSEA. J gave up 0 bases and V 2 bases, and 2 bases lay outside the gene matches. The length of the CDR3 is 15 residues. CDR3 loop: CSVEIAGGSTDTQYF. In DNA, the CDR3 is TGCAGCGTTGAAATAGCGGGAGGTAGCACAGATACGCAGTATTTT.

V gene TRBV12-5 combines with J gene TRBJ1-1; D is uncertain. With 6 bases removed from V and 0 bases from J, the gap between germline ends came to 8 bases. This CDR3 has 13 amino acids. CDR1 is LGHNT, CDR2 FRNRAP, per germline. In DNA, the CDR3 is TGTGCTAGTGGGCACCAGATGAACACTGAAGCTTTCTTT. This encodes CASGHQMNTEAFF.

This clonotype was observed a handful of times. V is TRBV9 and J is TRBJ1-1; D gene unclear. Trimming cost V 0 bases and J 5 bases, with 11 bases left between them. CDR1 and CDR2 (germline): SGDLS, YYNGEE. The CDR3 is 14 residues long. Here the CDR3 DNA reads TGTGCCAGCAGCGTAGGCACGGGTGCGACTGAAGCTTTCTTT. Encoded protein: CASSVGTGATEAFF.

This clonotype was detected only a few times. The chain has TRBV20-1 and TRBJ2-7; no reliable D call. The CDR3 loop spans 14 amino acids. CDR1 is DFQATT, CDR2 SNEGSKA, per germline (reference sequence). V lost 0 bases and J lost 4, with 13 bases in between. The CDR3, as DNA: TGCAGTGCTAGAGAACCGGCTCTGGGGTACGAGCAGTACGTC. Protein sequence: CSAREPALGYEQYV.

This clonotype was seen many times. The V gene is TRBV12-3 or TRBV12-4, the J gene TRBJ2-3; no clear D. This CDR3 comprises 12 residues. V was cut by 6 bases and J by 2 bases, with 6 bases left in between. CDR3 protein: CASRFYTDTQYF. CDR3 coding DNA: TGTGCCAGCAGATTCTACACAGATACGCAGTATTTT.

CDR3 nucleotide sequence: TGCAGTGCTAGAGACCCACGGGGACTAGCGGGAGGCAATGAGCAGTTCTTC. This encodes CSARDPRGLAGGNEQFF. The chain couples TRBV20-1 to TRBJ2-1, with 15 bases aligning to TRBD2. Germline values: CDR1 DFQATT, CDR2 SNEGSKA (reference sequence). CDR3 size: 17 residues. Trimming took 0 bases from V and 6 from J; bases not matched to a gene: 6.

This clonotype has only a few counts. This chain uses TRBV5-1 with TRBJ2-1; possible D gene TRBD1, 6 bases. The V end lost 6 bases, the J end lost 1 base, and 20 bases lay between the germline ends. CDR3 length equals 17 residues. Germline CDR1 and CDR2: SGHRS and YFSETQ. This chain's CDR3 is CASTRMGDTLSYNEQFF. CDR3 coding DNA: TGCGCCAGCACCAGGATGGGGGACACCCTATCCTACAATGAGCAGTTCTTC.

This chain joins TRBV2 and TRBJ2-1, with 13 bases identical to TRBD2. V was pared by 8 bases and J by 0 bases, with 10 bases of the junction left unmatched. Germline CDR1 and CDR2: SNHLY and FYNNEI. This CDR3 comprises 18 residues. The CDR3 here is CASSPGLAGRSSYNEQFF. For the CDR3, the DNA is TGTGCCAGCTCTCCGGGACTAGCGGGGCGTAGCTCCTACAATGAGCAGTTCTTC.

The genes are TRBV2 and TRBJ2-2; 7 bases fit TRBD1. The germline gives CDR1 SNHLY, CDR2 FYNNEI. The V segment lost 6 bases and the J segment 2 bases; nucleotides outside the gene matches: 6. This CDR3 has 15 residues. The CDR3 DNA reads TGTGCCAGCAGATGGCGACAGGGTAACACCGGGGAGCTGTTTTTT. Residues: CASRWRQGNTGELFF.

This clonotype was found many times. The chain recombines TRBV2 with TRBJ2-7, with TRBD1 identical over 8 bases. The CDR3 consists of 14 residues. Germline CDR1 SNHLY, CDR2 FYNNEI. The ends lost 6 bases at V and 6 bases at J; junction bases unmatched: 10. The DNA of the CDR3 is TGTGCCAGCAGGAAGGACAGGGCAGGGAGCGAGCAGTACTTC. It specifies CASRKDRAGSEQYF.

This rearrangement joins TRBV10-3 to TRBJ2-2; TRBD1 agrees at 8 bases. The V and J ends lost 6 bases and 3 bases, in that order; junction bases with no gene match: 18. This CDR3 region has 19 residues. Looked up from germline, CDR1 is ENHRY and CDR2 is SYGVKD. The DNA of the CDR3 is TGTGCCATCAGCATAACCACGGGACAGGCTGGAGGGGACACCGGGGAGCTGTTTTTT. Translated: CAISITTGQAGGDTGELFF.

This clonotype has more than one count but fewer than ten. V is TRBV18 and J is TRBJ1-4; 9 nucleotides line up with TRBD1. From germline, CDR1 is KGHSH and CDR2 LQKENI. CDR3 size: 14 residues. V gave up 6 bases and J gave up 6 bases; unmatched junction bases: 5. CDR3 in DNA: TGTGCCAGCTCCTTCCGGACAGGGGATGAAAAACTGTTTTTT. The encoded protein is CASSFRTGDEKLFF.

The chain is built from TRBV28 and TRBJ1-2; 8 bases are a match to TRBD1. Germline lookup yields CDR1 MDHEN and CDR2 SYDVKM. V dropped 10 bases and J dropped 2; count of bases not matched to a gene: 6. The CDR3 contains 13 residues. Here the CDR3 reads CATRQGRNYGYTF. CDR3 nucleotide sequence: TGTGCCACCAGACAGGGGAGAAACTATGGCTACACCTTC.

This clonotype was counted ten times or more. The chain couples TRBV12-3 or TRBV12-4 to TRBJ2-1; unclear D gene. The CDR3 runs to 12 residues. V was cut by 6 bases and J by 4 bases, with 7 bases left in between. The CDR3 reads CASRRKYNEQFF. CDR3 DNA sequence: TGTGCCAGCAGACGGAAATACAATGAGCAGTTCTTC.

This clonotype was counted at least ten times. The chain joins TRBV29-1 to TRBJ2-3, with 10 bases identical to TRBD2. Germline CDR1 SQVTM, CDR2 ANQGSEA. J lost 5 bases, V lost 6 bases, and 8 bases had no gene match. This CDR3 region has 14 residues. This chain's CDR3 is CSVYLAGAGDTQYF. The CDR3 nucleotides read TGCAGCGTCTACCTAGCGGGAGCGGGAGATACGCAGTATTTT.

The J gene is TRBJ1-6, the V gene TRBV7-9; 10 nucleotides match TRBD1. Germline assignment: CDR1 SEHNR and CDR2 FQNEAQ (reference sequence). The CDR3 has 15 residues. The V and J ends lost 4 bases and 8 bases, in that order; junction bases with no gene match: 5. The CDR3 loop is CASSSGQGIYSPLHF. The CDR3 DNA sequence: TGTGCCAGCAGCTCGGGACAGGGGATCTATTCACCCCTCCACTTT. Supplemented by reference TRBV7-9 and TRBJ1-6, the full variable domain reads DTGVSQNPRHKITKRGQNVTFRCDPISEHNRLYWYRQTLGQGPEFLTYFQNEAQLEKSRLLSDRFSAERPKGSFSTLEIQRTEQGDSAMYLCASSSGQGIYSPLHFGNGTRLTVT.

This clonotype has a count of ten or more. The chain joins TRBV9 to TRBJ1-4; D may be TRBD1 (6 bases). This CDR3 spans 16 amino acids. Germline V CDR1 and CDR2: SGDLS, YYNGEE. V was shortened by 4 bases and J by 0 bases, with 13 bases between the two germline ends. This chain's CDR3 is CASSTGKTATNEKLFF. DNA for the CDR3: TGTGCCAGCAGCACAGGGAAGACCGCAACTAATGAAAAACTGTTTTTT.

The chain links TRBV20-1 to TRBJ2-7, with TRBD2 matching 7 bases. Germline V gene lookup returns CDR1 DFQATT and CDR2 SNEGSKA (reference sequence). CDR3 length equals 13 residues. The ends lost 3 bases at V and 7 bases at J; junction bases unmatched: 9. The CDR3 nucleotides read TGCAGTGCTAGCCTCACTCGAGCGGGGGAGCAGTACGTC. Translated, it gives CSASLTRAGEQYV.

The genes are TRBV20-1 and TRBJ2-5; TRBD2 matches at 11 bases. The CDR3 extends over 15 amino acids. Germline V gene data show CDR1 as DFQATT and CDR2 as SNEGSKA (reference sequence). V lost 6 bases to trimming and J lost 1 base; unmatched junction nucleotides: 7. The CDR3 DNA is TGCAGTGCAAAAGTGACTAGCGGGATCCAAGAGACCCAGTACTTC. Translation gives CSAKVTSGIQETQYF.

This clonotype was detected a few times. The junction departs from the called germline gene at one end, perhaps through a read error. This chain links TRBV20-1 with TRBJ1-4; D is ambiguous. This CDR3 is 14 amino acids long. Germline V CDR1 and CDR2: DFQATT, SNEGSKA (reference sequence). CDR3 bases: TGCAGTGCTACTTCAAGGAGAACTCATGAAAAACTGTTTTTT. Translating gives CSATSRRTHEKLFF.

The chain has TRBV27 and TRBJ2-7; 8 bases agree with TRBD2. The CDR3 sequence is 16 residues long. From germline, CDR1 is MNHEY and CDR2 SMNVEV (reference sequence). V gave up 3 bases and J gave up 0 bases; unmatched junction bases: 7. In DNA form, the CDR3 reads TGTGCCAGCAGTTTTAATAGCGGGATTAACTCCTACGAGCAGTACTTC. Protein product: CASSFNSGINSYEQYF.

The sample holds a few counts of this clonotype. This rearrangement joins TRBV28 to TRBJ2-7; 9 bases line up with TRBD2. The CDR3 is 14 amino acids. CDR1 and CDR2 (germline): MDHEN, SYDVKM. Trimming removed 2 bases from V and 3 bases from J; junction bases left unmatched: 2. The chain's CDR3 is CASSLAGGFYEQYF. As DNA, the CDR3 is TGTGCCAGCAGTTTAGCGGGAGGGTTCTACGAGCAGTACTTC.